The 21 T cell receptor beta chains reported below all come from one sample, sequenced in a study of tumor-infiltrating lymphocytes in localized non-small cell lung cancer. The table came from immunoSEQ multiplex PCR; TCRdb's copy has only in-frame clones and leaves some out. The table lists under 15,000 clones, 85% to 90% of them singletons. The material sequenced was lung tumor tissue. The receptors were gathered from a human donor with non-small cell lung cancer.

This rearrangement joins TRBV9 to TRBJ2-3; the D gene is possibly TRBD2 (6 bases). The CDR3 covers 14 residues. Germline CDR1 is SGDLS and CDR2 is YYNGEE. Trimming pared 6 bases from V and 4 bases from J, leaving 15 bases between. The CDR3 reads CASTWGDVADTQYF. The DNA of the CDR3 is TGTGCCAGCACTTGGGGGGACGTCGCAGATACGCAGTATTTT.

This clone was detected only once. This chain links TRBV4-1 with TRBJ2-7; tentative D call: TRBD2 (5 bases). Trimming took off 7 bases at V and 2 bases at J, with 15 bases between the two ends. This CDR3 region has 14 residues. CDR1 MGHRA and CDR2 YSYEKL come from the germline V gene. CDR3 sequence (DNA): TGCGCCAGCACCCCCGGGGAAAGTCCCTACGAGCAGTACTTC. It yields the protein CASTPGESPYEQYF.

This chain joins TRBV30 and TRBJ2-2; no firm D call. V lost 0 bases and J lost 3, with 8 bases in between. The CDR3 is 14 residues long. CDR1 and CDR2 (germline): GTSNPN, SVGIG (reference sequence). The CDR3 coding sequence is TGTGCCTGGAGTGTACGGGTTGACACCGGGGAGCTGTTTTTT. Residues: CAWSVRVDTGELFF.

This clone was seen a single time. V usage is TRBV11-3 and J usage is TRBJ2-2; the D gene is possibly TRBD2 (5 bases). CDR3 length equals 15 residues. CDR1 is SGHNT, CDR2 YENEEA, per germline. Trimming left V 3 bases short and J 4 bases short, with 12 bases between. The CDR3 nucleotides are TGTGCCAGCAGCTTCGGCGAGGGCGGCACCGGGGAGCTGTTTTTT. Amino acid sequence: CASSFGEGGTGELFF.

This rearrangement joins TRBV19 to TRBJ2-2, with TRBD2 identical over 7 bases. Germline-derived CDR1 and CDR2 are LNHDA and SQIVND (reference sequence). There are 14 residues in the CDR3. Unmatched junction bases numbered 11, after V lost 9 bases and J lost 7 bases. The CDR3, as DNA: TGTGCCAGCCTCGGGGGGAAAGGGGTCGGGGAGCTGTTTTTT. Translation: CASLGGKGVGELFF.

This rearrangement joins TRBV29-1 to TRBJ1-1; 7 positions agree with TRBD1. The CDR3 is 15 residues long. The V gene's germline CDR1 is SQVTM and CDR2 ANQGSEA. V shed 5 bases, J shed 2 bases, and the junction held 11 bases outside the gene matches. The CDR3, as DNA: TGCAGCGTTCCCCCCACGAACAGGGGAAACACTGAAGCTTTCTTT. It yields the protein CSVPPTNRGNTEAFF.

The CDR3 reads CASSGVGSYNEQFF. CDR3 nucleotide sequence: TGCGCCAGCAGTGGGGTAGGCTCCTACAATGAGCAGTTCTTC. This sequence joins TRBV10-1 and TRBJ2-1; D is undetermined. V lost 4 bases and J 0 bases, leaving 7 bases between the germline ends. The CDR3 extends over 14 amino acids. The germline V gene encodes CDR1 WNHNN and CDR2 SYGVQD (reference sequence).

V gene TRBV7-9 combines with J gene TRBJ1-2; D gene unclear. In germline, CDR1 is SEHNR, CDR2 FQNEAQ (reference sequence). The CDR3 is 12 amino acids. The V and J ends lost 5 bases and 5 bases respectively, with 9 bases between them. Here the CDR3 reads CASSPGRYGYTF. In DNA form, the CDR3 reads TGTGCCAGCAGCCCCGGTAGGTATGGCTACACCTTC. Full variable domain (remainder filled in from reference TRBV7-9 and TRBJ1-2): DTGVSQNPRHKITKRGQNVTFRCDPISEHNRLYWYRQTLGQGPEFLTYFQNEAQLEKSRLLSDRFSAERPKGSFSTLEIQRTEQGDSAMYLCASSPGRYGYTFGSGTRLTVV.

The chain recombines TRBV4-1 with TRBJ2-5; a weak D match, TRBD2 (7 bases). CDR1 and CDR2 (germline): MGHRA, YSYEKL. V was pared by 4 bases and J by 5 bases, with 17 bases between. This CDR3 has 15 amino acids. CDR3 coding DNA: TGCGCCAGCAGCCCCGAGGGGGGGCGGATCGAGACCCAGTACTTC. This codes for CASSPEGGRIETQYF.

V gene TRBV19 combines with J gene TRBJ2-6; unclear D gene. The germline V gene has CDR1 LNHDA and CDR2 SQIVND (reference sequence). Trimming cost V 6 bases and J 0 bases, with 6 bases left between them. This CDR3 spans 14 amino acids. The CDR3 DNA is TGTGCCAGTAGCGGCGACTCTGGGGCCAACGTCCTGACTTTC. Protein sequence: CASSGDSGANVLTF.

The CDR3 coding sequence is TGTGCCAGCAGTTCCTCTCCGGAGAGCATCAACATTCAGTACTTC. Amino acid sequence: CASSSSPESINIQYF. This rearrangement joins TRBV6-5 to TRBJ2-4; the D is unclear. The CDR3 extends over 15 amino acids. The V and J ends lost 4 bases and 7 bases respectively, with 17 bases between them. CDR1 is MNHEY, CDR2 SVGAGI, per germline.

In its sample, this clone was seen once. The rearrangement uses TRBV7-9 and TRBJ2-5, with unresolved D. The germline V and J ends were trimmed by 0 bases and 1 base, with 12 bases remaining between them. The germline CDR1 and CDR2 sequences are SEHNR and FQNEAQ (reference sequence). The CDR3 runs to 16 residues. CDR3 sequence (DNA): TGTGCCAGCAGCTTAGCGTCCTGGGGAACCCAAGAGACCCAGTACTTC. This gives the protein CASSLASWGTQETQYF.

The chain links TRBV10-3 to TRBJ1-2; no clear D gene. CDR1 is ENHRY, CDR2 SYGVKD, per germline. This CDR3 comprises 13 residues. The V end was cut by 2 bases, the J end by 3 bases, with 7 bases between. This CDR3 reads CAISEAAYYGYTF. CDR3 nucleotide sequence: TGTGCCATCAGTGAGGCGGCGTACTATGGCTACACCTTC.

This chain uses TRBV19 with TRBJ2-5; 8 bases are a match to TRBD2. Germline V CDR1 and CDR2: LNHDA, SQIVND (reference sequence). The CDR3 has 20 amino acids. V lost 5 bases and J lost 2; bases outside the gene matches: 22. CDR3 protein: CASSPGSGGSAAFLQETQYF. The CDR3 DNA reads as TGTGCCAGTAGTCCCGGTTCGGGGGGGTCGGCAGCTTTTTTACAAGAGACCCAGTACTTC.

This chain connects TRBV5-6 to TRBJ1-3, with TRBD1 as a possible D gene (5 bases). CDR1 is SGHDT and CDR2 is YYEEEE in the germline V gene. The length of the CDR3 is 16 residues. V was cut by 4 bases and J by 3 bases, with 17 bases left in between. CDR3 amino acids: CASSHFEGRDGNTIYF. CDR3 DNA sequence: TGTGCCAGCAGCCATTTCGAGGGGCGCGATGGAAACACCATATATTTT.

CDR3 region: CASHNEDTQYF. As DNA, the CDR3 is TGCGCCAGCCATAACGAAGATACGCAGTATTTT. The chain uses TRBV5-1 and TRBJ2-3, with no clear D. The CDR3 runs to 11 residues. CDR1 and CDR2 from the germline V gene are SGHRS and YFSETQ. V lost 7 bases, J lost 5 bases, and 8 bases lay in between. Combining the CDR3 with reference TRBV5-1 and TRBJ2-3 gives the whole variable domain KAGVTQTPRYLIKTRGQQVTLSCSPISGHRSVSWYQQTPGQGLQFLFEYFSETQRNKGNFPGRFSGRQFSNSRSEMNVSTLELGDSALYLCASHNEDTQYFGPGTRLTVL.

This chain uses TRBV30 with TRBJ2-2, with TRBD2 matching over 13 bases. The junction had 4 bases not matched to a gene; V was cut back by 2 bases and J by 7 bases. The germline CDR1 and CDR2 sequences are GTSNPN and SVGIG (reference sequence). The CDR3 consists of 15 residues. This CDR3 reads CAWSRTSGSHGELFF. As DNA, the CDR3 is TGTGCCTGGAGTCGGACTAGCGGGAGTCACGGGGAGCTGTTTTTT. Drawing the rest from reference TRBV30 and TRBJ2-2, the complete variable domain is SQTIHQWPATLVQPVGSPLSLECTVEGTSNPNLYWYRQAAGRGLQLLFYSVGIGQISSEVPQNLSASRPQDRQFILSSKKLLLSDSGFYLCAWSRTSGSHGELFFGEGSRLTVL.

CDR3 residues: CASSRDRGVDGYTF. The CDR3 nucleotides are TGTGCCAGCAGCCGGGACAGGGGAGTGGACGGCTACACCTTC. This rearrangement joins TRBV28 to TRBJ1-2; 10 nucleotides line up with TRBD1. The junction had 9 bases not matched to a gene; V was cut back by 6 bases and J by 8 bases. Germline V gene data show CDR1 as MDHEN and CDR2 as SYDVKM. The CDR3 is 14 amino acids.

The chain joins TRBV11-1 to TRBJ2-3; weak D call: TRBD2 (5 bases). Germline CDR1 and CDR2: SGHAT and FQDESV (reference sequence). This CDR3 comprises 16 residues. V lost 6 bases, J lost 0 bases, and 16 bases lay in between. This CDR3 reads CASSNLGVTSTDTQYF. The CDR3, as DNA: TGTGCCAGCAGTAACTTGGGAGTTACTAGCACAGATACGCAGTATTTT.

This rearrangement joins TRBV2 to TRBJ1-1; 8 bases agree with TRBD1. The trim removed 6 bases at V and 4 bases at J, leaving 4 bases unmatched. The CDR3 has 13 amino acids. Germline CDR1 reads SNHLY; CDR2 reads FYNNEI. Written as DNA, the CDR3 is TGTGCCAGCAGCGACAGGGGAGGCACTGAAGCTTTCTTT. It codes for CASSDRGGTEAFF. Looking up the rest from reference TRBV2 and TRBJ1-1 gives the full variable domain: EPEVTQTPSHQVTQMGQEVILRCVPISNHLYFYWYRQILGQKVEFLVSFYNNEISEKSEIFDDQFSVERPDGSNFTLKIRSTKLEDSAMYFCASSDRGGTEAFFGQGTRLTVV.

The genes are TRBV30 and TRBJ2-1; TRBD2 matches 7 bases. V trimming: 3 bases; J trimming: 2 bases; junction bases outside the gene matches: 13. This CDR3 region has 17 residues. Germline V gives CDR1 GTSNPN, CDR2 SVGIG (reference sequence). In DNA, the CDR3 is TGTGCCTGGAGCGGTAAACGAGCGGGGAGACCCTACAATGAGCAGTTCTTC. Translating it yields CAWSGKRAGRPYNEQFF.